These 21 T cell receptor beta chains were sequenced from one sample in a study of blood T cells in healthy people across ages. Alongside a J-beta primer mix, a sample-barcoded 5' primer served in a second PCR lasting roughly 6 to 11 cycles. TCRdb independently ran MiXCR on the 5' RACE reads; one entry per CDR3 protein. The sample lists about 800,000 distinct CDR3 sequences; just under 25% were seen once. These data were also reused for a study on T cells of mothers and their children.

Sequenced: blood. Receptors originate from a boy aged 10-17 years in good health.

This clonotype was counted between two and nine times. The chain employs TRBV10-3 and TRBJ2-5; the match to TRBD1 covers 7 bases. Trimming cost V 4 bases and J 1 base; bases outside gene matches: 9. Germline CDR1 ENHRY, CDR2 SYGVKD. The CDR3 consists of 16 residues. The DNA of the CDR3 is TGTGCCATCAGTGGGATGGGGACAGTAGGCCAAGAGACCCAGTACTTC. As protein: CAISGMGTVGQETQYF.

The chain employs TRBV29-1 and TRBJ2-2; either TRBD1 or TRBD2 may fit D (5 bases each). The CDR3 length is 14 residues. The V end lost 6 bases, the J end lost 4 bases, and 15 bases lay between the germline ends. CDR1 SQVTM and CDR2 ANQGSEA come from the germline V gene. The CDR3 region is CSVGTDPSTGELFF. The DNA of the CDR3 is TGCAGCGTAGGGACGGACCCGAGCACCGGGGAGCTGTTTTTT.

The rearrangement uses TRBV7-3 and TRBJ1-1, with 9 positions matching TRBD1. V dropped 5 bases and J dropped 0; count of bases not matched to a gene: 7. The germline gives CDR1 SGHTA, CDR2 FQGTGA. This CDR3 has 16 residues. CDR3 sequence: CASSLQGAGMNTEAFF. The CDR3 DNA reads as TGTGCCAGCAGCCTACAGGGGGCGGGTATGAACACTGAAGCTTTCTTT.

This clonotype was seen more than once but under ten times. The V and J genes are TRBV7-2 and TRBJ2-5; 8 bases are shared with TRBD2. Losses at the gene ends were 1 base for V and 4 bases for J; bases not matched to a gene: 14. The CDR3 loop spans 18 amino acids. Germline lookup yields CDR1 SGHTA and CDR2 FQGNSA. DNA for the CDR3: TGTGCCAGCAGCTTAGGTCGCTTAGCGAGCGGGGGTGGAGAGACCCAGTACTTC. Amino acid sequence: CASSLGRLASGGGETQYF.

There are a few counts of this clonotype. V and J are TRBV4-3 and TRBJ2-7; 8 bases are a match to TRBD2. This CDR3 contains 16 residues. The V gene's germline CDR1 is LGHNA and CDR2 YSLEER. The V gene end was trimmed by 1 base and the J gene end by 0 bases; junction bases not matched to a gene: 5. CDR3 protein: CASSQAPGTSSYEQYF. Here the CDR3 DNA reads TGCGCCAGCAGCCAAGCTCCAGGGACTAGCTCCTACGAGCAGTACTTC.

The rearrangement links TRBV20-1 to TRBJ2-7; a possible D gene is TRBD2 (5 bases). Deletions cut 6 bases from V and 3 bases from J, with 9 bases between. In germline, CDR1 is DFQATT, CDR2 SNEGSKA (reference sequence). The CDR3 length is 11 residues. This chain's CDR3 is CSAKEVYEQYF. DNA for the CDR3: TGCAGTGCCAAGGAGGTCTACGAGCAGTACTTC.

Only a few counts were recorded for this clonotype. The rearrangement uses TRBV6-5 and TRBJ1-2; possible D gene TRBD1, 5 bases. Germline assignment: CDR1 MNHEY and CDR2 SVGAGI. The CDR3 consists of 16 residues. Trimming left V 0 bases short and J 6 bases short, with 17 bases between. CDR3 DNA sequence: TGTGCCAGCAGTTACTCACCAGACCCCAGGGCTGATGGCTACACCTTC. Its protein is CASSYSPDPRADGYTF.

The chain combines TRBV7-8 with TRBJ1-6; possible D gene TRBD1, 5 bases. Germline CDR1 is SGHVS and CDR2 is FQNEAQ. Deletions cut 5 bases from V and 7 bases from J, with 15 bases between. The CDR3 contains 15 residues. Here the CDR3 reads CASSRNEGRNSPLHF. CDR3 in DNA: TGTGCCAGCAGCCGGAACGAGGGGAGGAATTCACCCCTCCACTTT.

This clonotype was observed once. This sequence joins TRBV5-1 and TRBJ1-1; tentative D call: TRBD1 (5 bases). This CDR3 contains 14 residues. Looked up from germline, CDR1 is SGHRS and CDR2 is YFSETQ. Trimming removed 4 bases from V and 5 bases from J, with 15 bases in between. In DNA form, the CDR3 reads TGCGCCAGCAGCCCCCGTGAGGGGAAGACTGAAGCTTTCTTT. Translated, it gives CASSPREGKTEAFF.

The gene calls are TRBV6-4 and TRBJ1-5; D is unresolved. Germline lookup yields CDR1 MRHNA and CDR2 SNTAGT. The CDR3 totals 17 residues. Trimming stripped 8 bases from V and 4 bases from J, with 24 bases between. CDR3 protein: CASYRTPRWELNQPQHF. DNA of the CDR3: TGTGCCAGCTATCGGACCCCGAGGTGGGAACTTAATCAGCCCCAGCATTTT.

This clonotype was detected a few times. The chain uses TRBV20-1 and TRBJ2-5, with 7 bases lining up with TRBD2. Germline lookup yields CDR1 DFQATT and CDR2 SNEGSKA (reference sequence). With 6 bases clipped from V and 1 base from J, the junction kept 5 bases outside the gene matches. This CDR3 contains 13 residues. For the CDR3, the DNA is TGCAGTGCGGCCGGGACTACCCAAGAGACCCAGTACTTC. This codes for CSAAGTTQETQYF.

This clonotype has a handful of counts. This chain uses TRBV4-3 with TRBJ2-7; D remains ambiguous. The length of the CDR3 is 15 residues. Germline V gives CDR1 LGHNA, CDR2 YSLEER. V was cut by 0 bases and J by 1 base, with 10 bases left in between. This CDR3 reads CASSQDMQESYEQYF. The CDR3 bases are TGCGCCAGCAGCCAAGATATGCAGGAGTCCTACGAGCAGTACTTC.

The genes are TRBV20-1 and TRBJ2-7, with 8 bases lining up with TRBD2. The CDR3 is 13 residues long. With 5 bases clipped from V and 3 bases from J, the junction kept 6 bases outside the gene matches. CDR1 and CDR2 (germline): DFQATT, SNEGSKA (reference sequence). The CDR3 DNA follows: TGCAGTGCTTATATTAGCGGGAACTACGAGCAGTACTTC. This gives the protein CSAYISGNYEQYF.

This clonotype was detected only a few times. V gene TRBV10-3 combines with J gene TRBJ2-5, with 8 bases aligning to TRBD2. The trim removed 4 bases at V and 4 bases at J, leaving 11 bases unmatched. Germline CDR1 and CDR2: ENHRY and SYGVKD. The CDR3 runs to 16 residues. The CDR3 DNA sequence: TGTGCCATCAGTGGGAACCTGGGACTAGGAGCAGAGACCCAGTACTTC. Amino acids: CAISGNLGLGAETQYF.

This clonotype was counted only a few times. The gene calls are TRBV7-2 and TRBJ2-5; 11 positions match TRBD2. The CDR3 consists of 14 residues. Per germline, CDR1 SGHTA and CDR2 FQGNSA. V lost 4 bases and J lost 5; bases outside the gene matches: 3. Written as DNA, the CDR3 is TGTGCCAGCAGCTGGTTAGCGGGAGGGGAGACCCAGTACTTC. It is translated as CASSWLAGGETQYF. The complete variable domain, with remaining parts taken from reference TRBV7-2 and TRBJ2-5, reads GAGVSQSPSNKVTEKGKDVELRCDPISGHTALYWYRQSLGQGLEFLIYFQGNSAPDKSGLPSDRFSAERTGGSVSTLTIQRTQQEDSAVYLCASSWLAGGETQYFGPGTRLLVL.

On this clonotype itself: One end of the junction is discordant with germline, which a read error may explain. J is TRBJ2-3 and V is TRBV12-3 or TRBV12-4, with 8 bases fitting TRBD2. The CDR3 consists of 16 residues. CDR3 nucleotides: TGTGCCAGCAGTTTGACTGGCAGGACTAGCACAGATGCGCAGTATTTT. Translating gives CASSLTGRTSTDAQYF.

The table lists this clonotype with a few counts. The junction shows a germline mismatch at one end, possibly a read error. The rearrangement links TRBV6-2 or TRBV6-3 to TRBJ1-5, with TRBD1 as a possible D gene (5 bases). The germline CDR1 and CDR2 sequences are MNHEY and SVGEGT. CDR3 length: 15 residues. CDR3 loop: CASSKNGHSNQPRHF. For the CDR3, the DNA is TGTGCCAGCAGTAAAAACGGACATAGCAATCAGCCCCGGCATTTT.

The J gene is TRBJ2-4, the V gene TRBV7-2, with 7 bases that match TRBD2. The germline V gene has CDR1 SGHTA and CDR2 FQGNSA. CDR3 length: 15 residues. V lost 3 bases and J lost 3; bases outside the gene matches: 5. CDR3 protein: CASSFSGGDKNIQYF. CDR3 coding DNA: TGTGCCAGCAGCTTTAGTGGGGGGGACAAAAACATTCAGTACTTC.

This clonotype was found a few times. The chain carries TRBV7-9 and TRBJ2-7; tentative D call: TRBD1 (5 bases). V lost 4 bases to trimming and J lost 3 bases, with 16 bases between them. This CDR3 spans 15 amino acids. Germline V gene data show CDR1 as SEHNR and CDR2 as FQNEAQ (reference sequence). This CDR3 is CASSSHVTAFYEQYF. The CDR3 DNA sequence: TGTGCCAGCAGCTCCCACGTGACAGCCTTCTACGAGCAGTACTTC.

The gene calls are TRBV18 and TRBJ2-7; D gene uncertain. The CDR3 has 14 residues. Germline V CDR1 and CDR2: KGHSH, LQKENI. Trimming took 0 bases from V and 4 from J, leaving 10 bases between them. This CDR3 is CASSPPRPAYEQYF. CDR3 coding DNA: TGTGCCAGCTCACCACCGAGACCGGCGTACGAGCAGTACTTC.

J is TRBJ1-2 and V is TRBV24-1; D is ambiguous. V lost 3 bases and J 6 bases, leaving 7 bases between the germline ends. CDR1 is KGHDR, CDR2 SFDVKD, per germline. The CDR3 totals 12 residues. For the CDR3, the DNA is TGTGCCACCAGTGATCCCATCCATGGCTACACCTTC. It encodes CATSDPIHGYTF.